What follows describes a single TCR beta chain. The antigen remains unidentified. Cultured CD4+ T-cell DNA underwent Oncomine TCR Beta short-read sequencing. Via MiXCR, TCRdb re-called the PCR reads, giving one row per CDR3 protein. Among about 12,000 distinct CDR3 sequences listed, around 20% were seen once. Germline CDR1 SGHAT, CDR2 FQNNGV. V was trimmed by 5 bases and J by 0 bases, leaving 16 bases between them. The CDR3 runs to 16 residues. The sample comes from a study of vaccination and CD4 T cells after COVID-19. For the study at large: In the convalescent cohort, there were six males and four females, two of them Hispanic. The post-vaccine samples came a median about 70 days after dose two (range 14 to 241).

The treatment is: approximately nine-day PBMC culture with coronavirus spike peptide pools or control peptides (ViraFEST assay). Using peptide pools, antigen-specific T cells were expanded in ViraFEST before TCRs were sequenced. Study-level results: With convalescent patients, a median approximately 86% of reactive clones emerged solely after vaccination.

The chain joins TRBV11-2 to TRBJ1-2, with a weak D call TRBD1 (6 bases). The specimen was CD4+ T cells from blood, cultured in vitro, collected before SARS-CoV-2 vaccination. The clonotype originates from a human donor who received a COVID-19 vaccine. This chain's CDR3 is CASSRTATDSNYGYTF. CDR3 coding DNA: TGTGCCAGCAGCAGGACAGCAACTGACTCTAACTATGGCTACACCTTC.